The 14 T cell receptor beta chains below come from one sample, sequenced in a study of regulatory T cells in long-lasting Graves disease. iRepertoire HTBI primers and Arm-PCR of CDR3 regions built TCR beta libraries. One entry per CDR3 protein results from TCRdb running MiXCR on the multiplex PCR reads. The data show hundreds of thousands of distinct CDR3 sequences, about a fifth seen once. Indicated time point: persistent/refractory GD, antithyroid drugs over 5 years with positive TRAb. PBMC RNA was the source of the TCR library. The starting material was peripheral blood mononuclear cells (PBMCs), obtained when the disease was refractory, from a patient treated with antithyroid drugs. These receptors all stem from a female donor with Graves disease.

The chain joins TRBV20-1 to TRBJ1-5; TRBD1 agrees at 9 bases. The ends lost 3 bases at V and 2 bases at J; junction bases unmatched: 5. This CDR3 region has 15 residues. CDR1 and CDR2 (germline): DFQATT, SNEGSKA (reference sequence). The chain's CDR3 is CSARDRGPGNQPQHF. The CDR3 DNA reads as TGCAGTGCTAGGGACAGGGGCCCGGGCAATCAGCCCCAGCATTTT.

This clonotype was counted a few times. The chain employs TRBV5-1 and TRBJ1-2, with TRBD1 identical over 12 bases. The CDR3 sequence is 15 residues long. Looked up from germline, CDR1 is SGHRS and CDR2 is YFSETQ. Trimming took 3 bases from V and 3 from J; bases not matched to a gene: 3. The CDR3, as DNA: TGCGCCAGCAGCTGGGGGACAGGGGGCGACTATGGCTACACCTTC. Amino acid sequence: CASSWGTGGDYGYTF.

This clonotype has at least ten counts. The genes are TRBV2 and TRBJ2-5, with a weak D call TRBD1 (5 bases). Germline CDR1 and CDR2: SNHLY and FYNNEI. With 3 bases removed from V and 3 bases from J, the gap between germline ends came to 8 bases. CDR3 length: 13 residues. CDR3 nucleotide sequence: TGTGCCAGCAGTGAGGGGCTAGAAGAGACCCAGTACTTC. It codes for CASSEGLEETQYF.

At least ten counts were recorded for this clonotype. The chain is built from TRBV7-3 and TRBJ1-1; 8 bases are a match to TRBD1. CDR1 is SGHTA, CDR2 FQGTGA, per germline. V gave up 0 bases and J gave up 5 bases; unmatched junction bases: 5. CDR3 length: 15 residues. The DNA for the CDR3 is TGTGCCAGCAGCTTAACTCACACAGGGGGTACTGAAGCTTTCTTT. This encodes CASSLTHTGGTEAFF.

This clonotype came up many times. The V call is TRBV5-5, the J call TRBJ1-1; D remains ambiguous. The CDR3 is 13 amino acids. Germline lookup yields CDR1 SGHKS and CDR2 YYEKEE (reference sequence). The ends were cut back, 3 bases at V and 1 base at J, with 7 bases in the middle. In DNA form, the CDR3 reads TGTGCCAGCAGCTCAACGTGGAACACTGAAGCTTTCTTT. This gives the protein CASSSTWNTEAFF.

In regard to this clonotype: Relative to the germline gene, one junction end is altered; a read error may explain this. The CDR3 is CASSARQSSYEQCF. Written as DNA, the CDR3 is TGTGCCAGTAGTGCCCGACAGAGCTCCTACGAGCAGTGCTTC. J is TRBJ2-7 and V is TRBV19, with a tentative D call TRBD1 (5 bases). Per the germline V gene, CDR1 is LNHDA and CDR2 is SQIVND (reference sequence). The CDR3 is made up of 14 amino acids. The variable domain in full, with the rest retrieved from reference TRBV19 and TRBJ2-7, is DGGITQSPKYLFRKEGQNVTLSCEQNLNHDAMYWYRQDPGQGLRLIYYSQIVNDFQKGDIAEGYSVSREKKESFPLTVTSAQKNPTAFYLCASSARQSSYEQCFGPGTRLTVT.

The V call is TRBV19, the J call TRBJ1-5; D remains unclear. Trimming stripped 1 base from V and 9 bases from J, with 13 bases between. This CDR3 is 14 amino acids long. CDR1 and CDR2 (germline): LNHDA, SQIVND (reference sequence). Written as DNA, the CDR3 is TGTGCCAGTAGTATAGCCGGAGACGATCGGCCCCAGCATTTT. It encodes CASSIAGDDRPQHF. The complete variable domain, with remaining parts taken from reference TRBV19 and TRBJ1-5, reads DGGITQSPKYLFRKEGQNVTLSCEQNLNHDAMYWYRQDPGQGLRLIYYSQIVNDFQKGDIAEGYSVSREKKESFPLTVTSAQKNPTAFYLCASSIAGDDRPQHFGDGTRLSIL.

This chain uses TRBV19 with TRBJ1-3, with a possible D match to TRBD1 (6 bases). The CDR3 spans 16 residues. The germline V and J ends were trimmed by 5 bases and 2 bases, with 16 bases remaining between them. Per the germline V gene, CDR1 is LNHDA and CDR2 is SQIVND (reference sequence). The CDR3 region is CASSLLRGGPGNTIYF. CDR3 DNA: TGTGCCAGTAGTCTCCTGAGGGGGGGGCCTGGAAACACCATATATTTT.

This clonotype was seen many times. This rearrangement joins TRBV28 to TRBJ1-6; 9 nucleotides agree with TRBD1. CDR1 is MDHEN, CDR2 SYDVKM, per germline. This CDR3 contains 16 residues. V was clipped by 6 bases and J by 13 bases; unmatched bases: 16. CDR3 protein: CASRPPPGQGVSPLHF. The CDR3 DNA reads TGTGCCAGCAGACCTCCTCCGGGACAGGGCGTAAGTCCCCTCCACTTT. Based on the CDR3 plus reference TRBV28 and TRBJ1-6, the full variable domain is DVKVTQSSRYLVKRTGEKVFLECVQDMDHENMFWYRQDPGLGLRLIYFSYDVKMKEKGDIPEGYSVSREKKERFSLILESASTNQTSMYLCASRPPPGQGVSPLHFGNGTRLTVT.

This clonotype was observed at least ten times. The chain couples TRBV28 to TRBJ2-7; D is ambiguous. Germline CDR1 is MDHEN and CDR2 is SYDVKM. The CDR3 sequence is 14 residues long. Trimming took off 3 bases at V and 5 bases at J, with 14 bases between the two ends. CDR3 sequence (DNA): TGTGCCAGCAGTTTCGGGTCGTCGTCGGACGAGCAGTACTTC. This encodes CASSFGSSSDEQYF.

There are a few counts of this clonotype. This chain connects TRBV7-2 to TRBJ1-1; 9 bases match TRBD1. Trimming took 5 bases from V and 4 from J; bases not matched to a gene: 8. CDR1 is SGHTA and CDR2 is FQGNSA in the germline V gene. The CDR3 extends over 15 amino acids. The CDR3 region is CASSHKQGAGTEAFF. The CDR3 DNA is TGTGCCAGCAGCCACAAACAGGGGGCCGGCACTGAAGCTTTCTTT.

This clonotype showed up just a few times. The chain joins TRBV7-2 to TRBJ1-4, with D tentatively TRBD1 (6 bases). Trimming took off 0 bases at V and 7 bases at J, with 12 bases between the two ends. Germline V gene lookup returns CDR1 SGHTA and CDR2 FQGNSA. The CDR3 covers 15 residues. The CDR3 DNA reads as TGTGCCAGCAGCTTAGCGGGGGGGCGCGTTGAAAAACTGTTTTTT. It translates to CASSLAGGRVEKLFF.

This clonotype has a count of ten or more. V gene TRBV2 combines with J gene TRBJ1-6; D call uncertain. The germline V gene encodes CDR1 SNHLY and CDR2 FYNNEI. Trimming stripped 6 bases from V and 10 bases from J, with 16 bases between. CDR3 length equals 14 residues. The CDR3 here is CASSPGWDRSPLHF. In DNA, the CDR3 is TGTGCCAGCAGCCCGGGGTGGGATCGGTCACCCCTCCACTTT. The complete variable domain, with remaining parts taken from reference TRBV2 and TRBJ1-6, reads EPEVTQTPSHQVTQMGQEVILRCVPISNHLYFYWYRQILGQKVEFLVSFYNNEISEKSEIFDDQFSVERPDGSNFTLKIRSTKLEDSAMYFCASSPGWDRSPLHFGNGTRLTVT.

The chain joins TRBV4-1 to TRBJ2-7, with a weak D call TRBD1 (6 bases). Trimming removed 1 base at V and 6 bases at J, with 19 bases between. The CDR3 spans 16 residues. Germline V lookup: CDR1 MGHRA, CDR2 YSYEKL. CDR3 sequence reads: CASSQVLPGTKGEQYF. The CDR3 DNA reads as TGCGCCAGCAGCCAAGTTCTCCCCGGGACAAAAGGCGAGCAGTACTTC.